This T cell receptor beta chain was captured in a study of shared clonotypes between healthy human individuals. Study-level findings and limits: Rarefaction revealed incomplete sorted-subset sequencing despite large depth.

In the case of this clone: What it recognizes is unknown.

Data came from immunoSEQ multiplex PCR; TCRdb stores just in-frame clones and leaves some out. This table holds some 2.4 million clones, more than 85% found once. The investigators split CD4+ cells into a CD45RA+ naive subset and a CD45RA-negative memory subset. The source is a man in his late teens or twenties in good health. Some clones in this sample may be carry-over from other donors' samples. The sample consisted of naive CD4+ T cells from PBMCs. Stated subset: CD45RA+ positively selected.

The CDR3 nucleotides are TGTGCCAGTAGTAAACCGGCGACGGGACAGAAGGAAAAACTGTTTTTT. Translation gives CASSKPATGQKEKLFF. V and J are TRBV19 and TRBJ1-4, with TRBD1 matching 7 bases. This CDR3 is 16 amino acids long. Germline V gene sequence: CDR1 LNHDA, CDR2 SQIVND (reference sequence). V shed 4 bases, J shed 8 bases, and the junction held 13 bases outside the gene matches.